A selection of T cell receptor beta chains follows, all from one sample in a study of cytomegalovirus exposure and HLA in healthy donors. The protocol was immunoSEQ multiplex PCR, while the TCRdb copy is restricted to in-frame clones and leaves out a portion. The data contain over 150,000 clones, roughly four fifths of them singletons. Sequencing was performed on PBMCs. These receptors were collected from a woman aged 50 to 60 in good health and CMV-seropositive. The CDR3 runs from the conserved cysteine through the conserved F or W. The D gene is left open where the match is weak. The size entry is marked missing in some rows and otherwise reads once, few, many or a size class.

CDR3 DNA: TGTGCCAGCATCCGCAGGAGGGACAATGAGCAGTTCTTC
CDR3 protein: CASIRRRDNEQFF
clone size: .
D gene: .
J gene: TRBJ2-1
V gene: TRBV2

CDR3 DNA: TGTGCCAGCAGCCACCGGGGGGACTCTCTGAACACCGGGGAGCTGTTTTTT
CDR3 protein: CASSHRGDSLNTGELFF
clone size: .
D gene: TRBD2
J gene: TRBJ2-2
V gene: TRBV11-2

CDR3 DNA: TGTGCCATCACTCGGGACAGGGCTTTCGATGGCTACACCTTC
CDR3 protein: CAITRDRAFDGYTF
clone size: .
D gene: TRBD1
J gene: TRBJ1-2
V gene: TRBV10-3

CDR3 DNA: TGTGCCAGCAGTTTGTCAGGAGGGAGGTTTAATTCACCCCTCCACTTT
CDR3 protein: CASSLSGGRFNSPLHF
clone size: .
D gene: .
J gene: TRBJ1-6
V gene: TRBV27

CDR3 DNA: TGCAGCGTTCTACTACGAGGGAACTCCTACGAGCAGTACTTC
CDR3 protein: CSVLLRGNSYEQYF
clone size: few
D gene: .
J gene: TRBJ2-7
V gene: TRBV29-1

CDR3 DNA: TGCGCCAGCAGCTTGGTGGTAGGGGCCACCGGGGAGCTGTTTTTT
CDR3 protein: CASSLVVGATGELFF
clone size: .
D gene: .
J gene: TRBJ2-2
V gene: TRBV5-1

CDR3 DNA: TGCGCCAGCAGCTTACAGGCGTCTAACACTGAAGCTTTCTTT
CDR3 protein: CASSLQASNTEAFF
clone size: once
D gene: .
J gene: TRBJ1-1
V gene: TRBV5-1

CDR3 DNA: TGTGCCAGCAGCTTTAGTATTGGGGGCGCCTACGAGCAGTACTTC
CDR3 protein: CASSFSIGGAYEQYF
clone size: .
D gene: .
J gene: TRBJ2-7
V gene: TRBV7-2

CDR3 DNA: TGTGCCAGCAGCCTCACGGGACAGCGAAGCACAGATACGCAGTATTTT
CDR3 protein: CASSLTGQRSTDTQYF
clone size: .
D gene: TRBD1
J gene: TRBJ2-3
V gene: TRBV28

CDR3 DNA: TGTGCCAGCAGCGGGGGCGGGGGGGGTAGGTCCTACGAGCAGTACTTC
CDR3 protein: CASSGGGGGRSYEQYF
clone size: .
D gene: TRBD2
J gene: TRBJ2-7
V gene: TRBV5-4

CDR3 DNA: TGTGCCAGTAGTATAATTTCGGGAAATCAGCCCCAGCATTTT
CDR3 protein: CASSIISGNQPQHF
clone size: .
D gene: .
J gene: TRBJ1-5
V gene: TRBV19

CDR3 DNA: TGTGCCAGGGAGGACGGTTATAATGAAAAACTGTTTTTT
CDR3 protein: CAREDGYNEKLFF
clone size: .
D gene: .
J gene: TRBJ1-4
V gene: TRBV6-5

CDR3 DNA: TGTGCCAGCAGCTTCGGCGGGGGGCTCAAAACCTACAATGAGCAGTTCTTC
CDR3 protein: CASSFGGGLKTYNEQFF
clone size: .
D gene: TRBD2
J gene: TRBJ2-1
V gene: TRBV7-6

CDR3 DNA: TGTGCCATCAGTGAGTCCTCCGGGAAGAGTAAGCAGTTCTTC
CDR3 protein: CAISESSGKSKQFF
clone size: few
D gene: .
J gene: TRBJ2-1
V gene: TRBV10-3

CDR3 DNA: TGTGCCAGCTCACCAACAGGGCAGCCCTCCCTGGAGCTGTTTTTT
CDR3 protein: CASSPTGQPSLELFF
clone size: .
D gene: .
J gene: TRBJ2-2
V gene: TRBV18

CDR3 DNA: TGTGCCATCAGTGAGTGGGACAGGGAAGGTGGCTACACCTTC
CDR3 protein: CAISEWDREGGYTF
clone size: .
D gene: TRBD1
J gene: TRBJ1-2
V gene: TRBV10-3

CDR3 DNA: TGTGCCAGCAGTGAGTGGGAGGGTCCCTCTGGGGCCAACGTCCTGACTTTC
CDR3 protein: CASSEWEGPSGANVLTF
clone size: .
D gene: TRBD2
J gene: TRBJ2-6
V gene: TRBV6-1